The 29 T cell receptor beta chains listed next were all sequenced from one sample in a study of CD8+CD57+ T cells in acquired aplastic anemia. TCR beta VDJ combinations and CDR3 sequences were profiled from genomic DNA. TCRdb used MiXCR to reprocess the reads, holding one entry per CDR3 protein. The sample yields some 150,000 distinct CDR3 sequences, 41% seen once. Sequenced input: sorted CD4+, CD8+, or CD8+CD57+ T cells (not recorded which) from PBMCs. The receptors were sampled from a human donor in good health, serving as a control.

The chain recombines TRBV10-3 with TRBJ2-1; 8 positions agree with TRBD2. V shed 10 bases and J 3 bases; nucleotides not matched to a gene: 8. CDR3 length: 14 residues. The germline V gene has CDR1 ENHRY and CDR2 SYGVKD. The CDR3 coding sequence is TGTGCCACCTGGACCAGCGGGGGCTACAATGAGCAGTTCTTC. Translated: CATWTSGGYNEQFF.

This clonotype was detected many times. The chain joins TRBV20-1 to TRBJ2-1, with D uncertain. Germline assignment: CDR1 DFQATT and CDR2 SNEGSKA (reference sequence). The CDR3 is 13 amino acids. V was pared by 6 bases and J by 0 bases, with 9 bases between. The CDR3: CSAKLSSYNEQFF. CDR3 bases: TGCAGTGCAAAGCTGAGCTCCTACAATGAGCAGTTCTTC.

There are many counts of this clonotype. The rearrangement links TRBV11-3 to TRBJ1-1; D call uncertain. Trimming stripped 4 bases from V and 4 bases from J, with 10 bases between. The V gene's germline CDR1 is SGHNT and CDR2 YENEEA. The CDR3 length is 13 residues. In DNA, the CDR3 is TGTGCCAGCAGCTCGGTCCATCTCACTGAAGCTTTCTTT. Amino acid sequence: CASSSVHLTEAFF.

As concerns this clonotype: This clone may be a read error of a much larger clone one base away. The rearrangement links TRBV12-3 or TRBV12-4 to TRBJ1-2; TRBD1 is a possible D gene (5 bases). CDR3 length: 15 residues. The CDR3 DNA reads TGTGCCAGCAGTTCCTTCGGGGGTACTATTGATGGCCACACCTTC. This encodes CASSSFGGTIDGHTF.

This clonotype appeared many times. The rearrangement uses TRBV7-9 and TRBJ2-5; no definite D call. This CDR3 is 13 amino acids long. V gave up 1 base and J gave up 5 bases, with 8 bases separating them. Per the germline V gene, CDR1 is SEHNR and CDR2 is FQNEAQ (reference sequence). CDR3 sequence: CASSLDLAETQYF. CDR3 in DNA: TGTGCCAGCAGCTTAGACTTGGCGGAGACCCAGTACTTC.

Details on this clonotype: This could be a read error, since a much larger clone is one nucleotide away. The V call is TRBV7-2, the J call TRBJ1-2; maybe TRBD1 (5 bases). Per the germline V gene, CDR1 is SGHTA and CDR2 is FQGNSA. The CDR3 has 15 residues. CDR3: CAGSSLTGVNYGYTF. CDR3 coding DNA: TGTGCCGGCAGCTCCCTTACAGGAGTTAACTATGGCTACACCTTC.

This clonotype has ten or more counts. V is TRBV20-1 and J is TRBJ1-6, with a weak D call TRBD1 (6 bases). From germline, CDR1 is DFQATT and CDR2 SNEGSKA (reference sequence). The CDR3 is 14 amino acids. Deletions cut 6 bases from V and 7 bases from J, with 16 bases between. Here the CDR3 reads CSAHRRGSNSPLHF. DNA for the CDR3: TGCAGTGCCCACCGCAGGGGCTCAAATTCACCCCTCCACTTT.

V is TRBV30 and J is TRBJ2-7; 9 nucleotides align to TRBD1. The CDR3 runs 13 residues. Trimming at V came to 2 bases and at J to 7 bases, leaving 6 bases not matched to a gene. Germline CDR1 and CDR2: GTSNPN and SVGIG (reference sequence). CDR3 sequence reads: CAWSKQGAGEQYF. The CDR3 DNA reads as TGTGCCTGGAGTAAACAGGGGGCTGGTGAGCAGTACTTC.

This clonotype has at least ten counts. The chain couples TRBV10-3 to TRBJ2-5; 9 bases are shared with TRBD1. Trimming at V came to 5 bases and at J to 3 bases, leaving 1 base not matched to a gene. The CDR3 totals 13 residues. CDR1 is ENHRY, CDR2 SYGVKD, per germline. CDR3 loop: CAISRQGEETQYF. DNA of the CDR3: TGTGCCATCAGTAGACAGGGGGAAGAGACCCAGTACTTC.

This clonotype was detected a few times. The CDR3 reads CASSLGRGGELFF. The CDR3 DNA reads TGTGCCAGCAGCTTAGGGCGAGGTGGGGAGCTGTTTTTT. The V call is TRBV7-2, the J call TRBJ2-2; D not resolved. Trimming pared 1 base from V and 8 bases from J, leaving 8 bases between. The CDR3 contains 13 residues. Per the germline V gene, CDR1 is SGHTA and CDR2 is FQGNSA.

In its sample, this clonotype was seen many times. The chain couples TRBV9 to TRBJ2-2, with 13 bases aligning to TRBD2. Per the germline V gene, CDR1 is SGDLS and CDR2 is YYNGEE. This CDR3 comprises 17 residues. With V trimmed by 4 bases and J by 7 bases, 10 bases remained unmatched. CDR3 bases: TGTGCCAGCAGCCCATCCGGGACTAGCGGGACTTACGGGGAGCTGTTTTTT. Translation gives CASSPSGTSGTYGELFF. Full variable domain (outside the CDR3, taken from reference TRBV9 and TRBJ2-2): DSGVTQTPKHLITATGQRVTLRCSPRSGDLSVYWYQQSLDQGLQFLIQYYNGEERAKGNILERFSAQQFPDLHSELNLSSLELGDSALYFCASSPSGTSGTYGELFFGEGSRLTVL.

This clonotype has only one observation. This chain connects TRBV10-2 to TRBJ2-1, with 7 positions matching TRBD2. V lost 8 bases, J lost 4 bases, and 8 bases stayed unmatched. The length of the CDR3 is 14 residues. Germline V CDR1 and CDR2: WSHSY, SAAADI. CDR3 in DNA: TGCGCCAGCGCACCTAGAGCGGGGTACAATGAGCAGTTCTTC. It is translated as CASAPRAGYNEQFF.

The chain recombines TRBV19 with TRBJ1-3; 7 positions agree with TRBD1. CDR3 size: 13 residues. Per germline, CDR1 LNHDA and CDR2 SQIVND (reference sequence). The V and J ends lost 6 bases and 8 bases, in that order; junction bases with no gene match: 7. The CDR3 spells CASRLTGVDTIYF. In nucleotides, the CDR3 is TGTGCCAGTAGACTCACAGGGGTGGACACCATATATTTT.

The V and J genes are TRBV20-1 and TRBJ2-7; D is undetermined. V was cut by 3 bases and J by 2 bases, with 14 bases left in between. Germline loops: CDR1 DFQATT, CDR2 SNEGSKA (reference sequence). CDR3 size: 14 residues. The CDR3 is CSARELQITYEQYV. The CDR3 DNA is TGCAGTGCTAGGGAACTACAAATAACCTACGAGCAGTACGTC.

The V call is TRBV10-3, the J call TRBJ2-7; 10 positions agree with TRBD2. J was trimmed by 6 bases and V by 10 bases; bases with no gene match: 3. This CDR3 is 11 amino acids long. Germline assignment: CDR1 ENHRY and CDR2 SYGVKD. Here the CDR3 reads CATIAGGEQYF. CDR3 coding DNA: TGTGCCACAATAGCGGGAGGCGAGCAGTACTTC.

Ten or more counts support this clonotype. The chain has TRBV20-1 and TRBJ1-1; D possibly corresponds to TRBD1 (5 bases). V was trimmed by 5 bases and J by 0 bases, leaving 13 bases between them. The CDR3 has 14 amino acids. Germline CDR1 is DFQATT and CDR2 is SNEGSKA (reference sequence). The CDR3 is CSADKTVMNTEAFF. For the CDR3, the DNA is TGCAGTGCTGATAAGACAGTTATGAACACTGAAGCTTTCTTT.

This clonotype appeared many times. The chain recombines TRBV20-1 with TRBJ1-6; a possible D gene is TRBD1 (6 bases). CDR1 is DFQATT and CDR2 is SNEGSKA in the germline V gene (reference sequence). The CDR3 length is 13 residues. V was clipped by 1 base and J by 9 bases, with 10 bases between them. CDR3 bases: TGCAGTGCTAGAGGACAGGAGGGTTCACCCCTCCACTTT. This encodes CSARGQEGSPLHF.

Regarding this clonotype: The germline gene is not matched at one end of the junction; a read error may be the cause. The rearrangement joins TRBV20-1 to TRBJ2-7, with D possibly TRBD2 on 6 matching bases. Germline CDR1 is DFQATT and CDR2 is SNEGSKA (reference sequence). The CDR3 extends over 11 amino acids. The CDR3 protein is CSLEVGTRRDF. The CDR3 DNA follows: TGCAGTTTAGAGGTCGGGACTCGCCGTGACTTC.

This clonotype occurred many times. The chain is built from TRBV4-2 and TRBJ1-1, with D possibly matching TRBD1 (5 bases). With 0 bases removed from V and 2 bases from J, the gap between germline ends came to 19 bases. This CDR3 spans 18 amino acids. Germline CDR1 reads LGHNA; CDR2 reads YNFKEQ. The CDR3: CASSQDDGGGRCNTEAFF. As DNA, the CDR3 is TGTGCCAGCAGCCAAGATGATGGGGGGGGTAGGTGTAACACTGAAGCTTTCTTT.

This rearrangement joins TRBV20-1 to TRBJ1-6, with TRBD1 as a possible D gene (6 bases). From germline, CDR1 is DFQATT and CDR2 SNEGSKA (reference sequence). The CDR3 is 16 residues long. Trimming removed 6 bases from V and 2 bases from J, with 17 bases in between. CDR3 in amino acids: CSASDRRSPYNSPLHF. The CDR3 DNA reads TGCAGTGCCTCGGACAGAAGGAGCCCCTATAATTCACCCCTCCACTTT.

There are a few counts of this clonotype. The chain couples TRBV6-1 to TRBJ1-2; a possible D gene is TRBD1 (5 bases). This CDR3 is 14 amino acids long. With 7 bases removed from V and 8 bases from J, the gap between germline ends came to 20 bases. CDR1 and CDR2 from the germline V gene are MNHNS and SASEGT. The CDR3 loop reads CASIRGRAGGGYTF. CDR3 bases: TGTGCCAGCATTCGAGGGCGAGCGGGGGGGGGCTACACCTTC.

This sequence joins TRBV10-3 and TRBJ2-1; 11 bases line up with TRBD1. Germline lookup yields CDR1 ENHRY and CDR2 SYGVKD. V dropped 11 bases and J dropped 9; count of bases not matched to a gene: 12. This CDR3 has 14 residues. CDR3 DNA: TGTGCCGCTTCTTCAGGACAGGGGGCAGGTGAGCAGTTCTTC. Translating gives CAASSGQGAGEQFF.

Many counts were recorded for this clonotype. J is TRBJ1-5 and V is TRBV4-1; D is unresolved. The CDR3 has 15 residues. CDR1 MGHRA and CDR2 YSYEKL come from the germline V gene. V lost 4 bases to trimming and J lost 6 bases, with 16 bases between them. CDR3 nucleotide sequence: TGCGCCAGCAGCCCTGAGGGTGCGGCGGGTCAGCCCCAGCATTTT. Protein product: CASSPEGAAGQPQHF.

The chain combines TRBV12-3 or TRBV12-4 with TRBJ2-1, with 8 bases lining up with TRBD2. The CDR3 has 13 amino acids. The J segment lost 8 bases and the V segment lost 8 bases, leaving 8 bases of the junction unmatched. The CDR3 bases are TGTGCCAGCTGGGGTAGCGGGGACGATGAGCAGTTCTTC. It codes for CASWGSGDDEQFF.

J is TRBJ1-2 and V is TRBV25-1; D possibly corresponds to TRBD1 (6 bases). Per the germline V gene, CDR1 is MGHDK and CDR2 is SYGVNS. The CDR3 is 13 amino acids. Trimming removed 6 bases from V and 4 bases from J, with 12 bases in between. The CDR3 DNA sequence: TGTGCCAGCAGAGGGGACACCTTCTATGGCTACACCTTC. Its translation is CASRGDTFYGYTF.

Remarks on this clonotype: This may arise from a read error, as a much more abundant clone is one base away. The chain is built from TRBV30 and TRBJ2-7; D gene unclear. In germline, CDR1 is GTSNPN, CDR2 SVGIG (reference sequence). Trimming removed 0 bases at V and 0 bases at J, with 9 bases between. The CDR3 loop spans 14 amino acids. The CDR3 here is CAWSVAPGSYEQYF. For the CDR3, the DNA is TGTGCCTGGAGTGTGGCTCCCGGCTCCTACGAGCAGTACTTC.

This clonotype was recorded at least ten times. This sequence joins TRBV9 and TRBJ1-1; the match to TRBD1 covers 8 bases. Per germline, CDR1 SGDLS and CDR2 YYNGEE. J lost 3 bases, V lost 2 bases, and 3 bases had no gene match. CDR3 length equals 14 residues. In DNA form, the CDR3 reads TGTGCCAGCAGCGTCAGGGGGCGGGACACTGAAGCTTTCTTT. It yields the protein CASSVRGRDTEAFF.

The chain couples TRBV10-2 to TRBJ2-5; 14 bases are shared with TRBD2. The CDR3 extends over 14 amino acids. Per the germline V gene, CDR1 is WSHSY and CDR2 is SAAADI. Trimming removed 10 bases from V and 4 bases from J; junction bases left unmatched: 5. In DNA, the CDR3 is TGCGCCACCTCCGGGACTAGCGGGAGAGAGACCCAGTACTTC. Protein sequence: CATSGTSGRETQYF.

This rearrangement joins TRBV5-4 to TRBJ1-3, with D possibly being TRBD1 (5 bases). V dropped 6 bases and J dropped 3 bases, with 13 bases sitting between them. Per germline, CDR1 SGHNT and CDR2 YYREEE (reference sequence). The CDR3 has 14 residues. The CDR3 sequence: CASTQGGSGNTIYF. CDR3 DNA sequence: TGTGCCAGCACGCAGGGCGGGAGTGGAAACACCATATATTTT.